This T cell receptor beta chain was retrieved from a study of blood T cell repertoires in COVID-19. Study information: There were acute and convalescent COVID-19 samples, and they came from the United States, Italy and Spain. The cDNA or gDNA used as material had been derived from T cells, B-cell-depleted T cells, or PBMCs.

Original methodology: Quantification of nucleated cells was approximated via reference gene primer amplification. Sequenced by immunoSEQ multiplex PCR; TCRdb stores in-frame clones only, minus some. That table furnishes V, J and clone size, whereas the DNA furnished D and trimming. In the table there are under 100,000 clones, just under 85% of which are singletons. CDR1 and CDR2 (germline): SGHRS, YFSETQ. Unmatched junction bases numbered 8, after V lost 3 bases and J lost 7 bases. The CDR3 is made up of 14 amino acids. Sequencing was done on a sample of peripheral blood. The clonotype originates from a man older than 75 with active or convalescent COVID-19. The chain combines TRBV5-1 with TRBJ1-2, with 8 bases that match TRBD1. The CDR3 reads CASSSDRALGGYTF. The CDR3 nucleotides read TGCGCCAGCAGCTCGGACAGGGCTCTGGGTGGCTACACCTTC.